A single TCR beta chain is shown here with its context. This record comes from a study of blood T cell repertoires in COVID-19. Study information: Samples came from the United States, Italy and Spain, spanning acute and convalescent COVID-19. T cells, B-cell-depleted T cells, or PBMCs supplied cDNA or gDNA.

Sequencing was performed with immunoSEQ multiplex PCR; in TCRdb, only in-frame clones are kept and a portion is missing. Of more than 300,000 clones in the sample, more than 75% were seen once. The germline V gene has CDR1 SGHVS and CDR2 FQNEAQ. V was clipped by 5 bases and J by 1 base; unmatched bases: 19. The CDR3 contains 20 residues. This clonotype was sampled from a woman younger than 30 who had recovered from COVID-19. The chain links TRBV7-8 to TRBJ2-2, with 7 bases that match TRBD2. The source material was peripheral blood. The CDR3: CASSRTRGRLASENTGELFF. The CDR3, as DNA: TGTGCCAGCAGCCGGACGCGGGGGAGGCTAGCTTCTGAGAACACCGGGGAGCTGTTTTTT.